This T cell receptor beta chain came from a study of cytomegalovirus exposure and HLA in healthy donors. The PCR ran on 60 Vbeta and 13 Jbeta primers. Generated by immunoSEQ multiplex PCR, the TCRdb table keeps only in-frame clones and is missing some. The table records around 67,000 clones, 65% to 70% of them present only once. The sequenced material came from PBMCs. The clonotype comes from a woman aged 25 to 45 in good health and CMV-seronegative.

CDR3 sequence: CASNNHRGRDTGELFF. The CDR3 DNA is TGTGCCAGCAATAACCACAGGGGGCGCGACACCGGGGAGCTGTTTTTT. The J gene is TRBJ2-2, the V gene TRBV2, with 9 bases aligning to TRBD1. The CDR3 is 16 amino acids. Losses at the gene ends were 7 bases for V and 3 bases for J; bases not matched to a gene: 9. Germline CDR1 is SNHLY and CDR2 is FYNNEI.